These T cell receptor beta chains were read from a single sample in a study of cytomegalovirus exposure and HLA in healthy donors. Method: immunoSEQ multiplex PCR; TCRdb's copy keeps in-frame clones and lacks some. The top ten hold around 1.3% of the sample, which has over 150,000 clones, around four fifths seen once. The sample comprised PBMCs. The receptor set was obtained from a woman in her forties or fifties in good health and CMV-seronegative. Both conserved end residues are part of each CDR3. The D gene is left open where the match is weak. Clone size is stated in some rows and not others, as once, few, many or a class when expanded.

D gene	clone size	V gene	J gene	CDR3 protein	CDR3 DNA
TRBD1	-	TRBV27	TRBJ2-5	CASSPRDRGFRETQYF	TGTGCCAGCAGTCCAAGGGACAGAGGATTTAGGGAGACCCAGTACTTC
TRBD1	once	TRBV28	TRBJ1-1	CASSQDRGGKAGTEAFF	TGTGCCAGCAGTCAGGACAGGGGGGGAAAGGCGGGCACTGAAGCTTTCTTT
TRBD1	-	TRBV18	TRBJ1-1	CASSPDRRGTEAFF	TGTGCCAGCTCACCGGACAGGCGGGGAACTGAAGCTTTCTTT
-	-	TRBV9	TRBJ1-2	CASSGIQATNYGYTF	TGTGCCAGCAGCGGAATACAGGCAACTAACTATGGCTACACCTTC
TRBD2	-	TRBV18	TRBJ2-1	CASSRNPGGVDEQFF	TGTGCCAGCTCACGGAACCCTGGGGGGGTCGATGAGCAGTTCTTC
-	-	TRBV5-1	TRBJ2-7	CASSFMSSRGEQYF	TGCGCCAGCAGCTTTATGTCCTCCCGGGGCGAGCAGTACTTC
-	-	TRBV7-8	TRBJ1-6	CASSSDSHSKDSPLHF	TGTGCCAGCAGCTCGGACAGTCATTCGAAAGATTCACCCCTCCACTTT
TRBD1	-	TRBV5-5	TRBJ1-2	CASLGQPTYGYTF	TGTGCCAGCCTGGGACAGCCGACTTATGGCTACACCTTC
-	-	TRBV21-1	TRBJ1-2	CASSKKAGRVFYGYTF	TGTGCCAGCAGCAAAAAGGCGGGGCGAGTATTCTATGGCTACACCTTC
TRBD1	-	TRBV27	TRBJ2-3	CASRGGRGFSTDTQYF	TGTGCCAGCAGAGGCGGCAGGGGGTTTAGCACAGATACGCAGTATTTT
-	-	TRBV2	TRBJ1-5	CASSVGGKQPQHF	TGTGCCAGCAGTGTGGGGGGAAAACAGCCCCAGCATTTT
TRBD2	-	TRBV27	TRBJ2-7	CASSRSSGSPYEQYF	TGTGCCAGCAGTCGGTCTAGCGGGAGCCCCTACGAGCAGTACTTC
-	few	TRBV6-4	TRBJ2-1	CASSSAEGSNEQFF	TGTGCCAGCAGCTCCGCGGAGGGGTCCAATGAGCAGTTCTTC
-	-	TRBV7-2	TRBJ1-2	CASSFGQNGYTF	TGTGCCAGCAGCTTCGGACAGAATGGCTACACCTTC
TRBD2	-	TRBV29-1	TRBJ2-1	CSVEETGGGGRYNEQFF	TGCAGCGTTGAAGAAACAGGTGGCGGGGGTCGCTACAATGAGCAGTTCTTC
TRBD1	-	TRBV18	TRBJ2-1	CASSPGGQGVNEQFF	TGTGCCAGCTCACCTGGGGGACAGGGGGTTAATGAGCAGTTCTTC
-	-	TRBV27	TRBJ1-5	CASSLSTGYQPQHF	TGTGCCAGCAGTTTATCTACAGGTTATCAGCCCCAGCATTTT
-	-	TRBV27	TRBJ2-1	CASSLSISVRSYNEQFF	TGTGCCAGCAGTTTATCAATTAGCGTGAGGTCCTACAATGAGCAGTTCTTC
-	once	TRBV27	TRBJ1-2	CASSFAWEGGYGYTF	TGTGCCAGCAGTTTTGCGTGGGAGGGTGGCTATGGCTACACCTTC
TRBD2	-	TRBV6-5	TRBJ2-3	CASSILAGVTDTQYF	TGTGCCAGCAGTATACTAGCGGGAGTAACAGATACGCAGTATTTT
-	-	TRBV7-9	TRBJ2-7	CASSRRGQQYF	TGTGCCAGCAGCCGGAGGGGGCAACAGTACTTC
TRBD1	-	TRBV27	TRBJ1-1	CASRQGAKNTEAFF	TGTGCCAGCAGGCAGGGGGCGAAAAACACTGAAGCTTTCTTT
TRBD1	-	TRBV7-2	TRBJ2-2	CASTRTGQGTGELFF	TGTGCCAGCACCCGAACGGGACAGGGAACCGGGGAGCTGTTTTTT
-	-	TRBV7-2	TRBJ2-7	CASSPGLNSYEQYF	TGTGCCAGCAGCCCGGGACTGAACTCCTACGAGCAGTACTTC
-	-	TRBV6-1	TRBJ2-7	CASLGDFIYYEQYF	TGTGCCAGCCTGGGGGACTTCATCTACTACGAGCAGTACTTC
-	once	TRBV7-2	TRBJ2-5	CASSRSSGSNPTQYF	TGTGCCAGCAGCCGAAGTTCCGGGTCCAATCCTACCCAGTACTTC
-	once	TRBV7-9	TRBJ1-4	CASSLAKELNEKLFF	TGTGCCAGCAGCTTAGCGAAGGAGTTAAATGAAAAACTGTTTTTT
TRBD1	once	TRBV19	TRBJ1-5	CASSIGTVHQPQHF	TGTGCCAGTAGTATTGGGACAGTCCATCAGCCCCAGCATTTT
TRBD1	-	TRBV11-2	TRBJ2-7	CASSPGTGDNEQYF	TGTGCCAGCAGCCCCGGGACAGGGGATAACGAGCAGTACTTC
TRBD1	-	TRBV7-8	TRBJ2-6	CASSFWGQGSSGANVLTF	TGTGCCAGCAGCTTCTGGGGACAGGGATCCTCTGGGGCCAACGTCCTGACTTTC
-	-	TRBV4-1	TRBJ2-1	CASSSPRSYSYNEQFF	TGCGCCAGCAGCTCACCGAGGTCGTATTCCTACAATGAGCAGTTCTTC
TRBD1	few	TRBV2	TRBJ2-5	CASSELRGMETQYF	TGTGCCAGCAGTGAGCTCAGGGGGATGGAGACCCAGTACTTC
TRBD1	-	TRBV25-1	TRBJ1-1	CASSGVPGTGRATEAFF	TGTGCCAGCAGTGGGGTTCCGGGGACAGGGCGTGCCACTGAAGCTTTCTTT
-	-	TRBV9	TRBJ1-2	CASSAKTNLHNYGYTF	TGTGCCAGCAGCGCAAAAACAAACCTGCATAACTATGGCTACACCTTC
TRBD1	-	TRBV28	TRBJ2-6	CASSPLVQGAAGANVLTF	TGTGCCAGCAGTCCCTTGGTTCAGGGGGCGGCTGGGGCCAACGTCCTGACTTTC
TRBD1	-	TRBV4-1	TRBJ2-3	CASSLPQGRQYF	TGCGCCAGCAGCCTGCCACAGGGGAGGCAGTATTTT
TRBD1	-	TRBV19	TRBJ2-3	CASSMGQPSTDTQYF	TGTGCCAGTAGTATGGGACAGCCTAGCACAGATACGCAGTATTTT
-	-	TRBV6-6	TRBJ2-1	CASSSDSSYNEQFF	TGTGCCAGCAGTTCAGACAGCTCCTACAATGAGCAGTTCTTC
-	-	TRBV5-4	TRBJ2-5	CASSGGGGSVWETQYF	TGTGCCAGCAGCGGCGGAGGCGGCAGCGTATGGGAGACCCAGTACTTC
TRBD1	-	TRBV9	TRBJ2-5	CASSARQGGIQETQYF	TGTGCCAGCAGCGCCAGACAGGGGGGAATCCAAGAGACCCAGTACTTC
-	few	TRBV4-3	TRBJ2-7	CASSQVVEVREQYF	TGCGCCAGCAGCCAGGTTGTCGAGGTCCGGGAGCAGTACTTC
TRBD1	-	TRBV29-1	TRBJ2-3	CSVAGTGGRGTDTQYF	TGCAGCGTTGCTGGGACAGGGGGCCGGGGCACAGATACGCAGTATTTT
TRBD1	-	TRBV7-2	TRBJ2-7	CASSLVRQGLEQYF	TGTGCCAGCAGCTTAGTTCGACAGGGCCTTGAGCAGTACTTC
-	few	TRBV6-5	TRBJ1-3	CASRRGTSGNTIYF	TGTGCCAGCAGGCGGGGGACCTCTGGAAACACCATATATTTT